The TCR beta chain under discussion was sequenced for a study of CD8+ T cells in alopecia areata. cDNA serving as the sequencing template came from extracted, reverse transcribed RNA. Generated by immunoSEQ multiplex PCR, the TCRdb table keeps only in-frame clones and is missing some. There are under 200,000 clones in the sample; less than 70% occur only once, and 13% to 15% lies in the top ten. A remark on this clone: Its specificity is not known.

Study-level results: Resident alphabeta T cells of normal skin are also sequenced in scalp samples.

Indicated treatment: oral pan-JAK inhibitor, 5-10 mg twice daily. CDR1 is LNHDA and CDR2 is SQIVND in the germline V gene (reference sequence). The CDR3 spans 14 residues. V lost 6 bases to trimming and J lost 4 bases, with 15 bases between them. The clonotype was recovered from a human donor with alopecia areata. This sequence joins TRBV19 and TRBJ1-1, with D unclear. This specimen was CD4+ T cells sorted from blood, taken at week 24, from a patient treated with tofacitinib. The CDR3 nucleotides read TGTGCCAGTAGCGACCCTAAACGAGGCACTGAAGCTTTCTTT. Its protein product is CASSDPKRGTEAFF.